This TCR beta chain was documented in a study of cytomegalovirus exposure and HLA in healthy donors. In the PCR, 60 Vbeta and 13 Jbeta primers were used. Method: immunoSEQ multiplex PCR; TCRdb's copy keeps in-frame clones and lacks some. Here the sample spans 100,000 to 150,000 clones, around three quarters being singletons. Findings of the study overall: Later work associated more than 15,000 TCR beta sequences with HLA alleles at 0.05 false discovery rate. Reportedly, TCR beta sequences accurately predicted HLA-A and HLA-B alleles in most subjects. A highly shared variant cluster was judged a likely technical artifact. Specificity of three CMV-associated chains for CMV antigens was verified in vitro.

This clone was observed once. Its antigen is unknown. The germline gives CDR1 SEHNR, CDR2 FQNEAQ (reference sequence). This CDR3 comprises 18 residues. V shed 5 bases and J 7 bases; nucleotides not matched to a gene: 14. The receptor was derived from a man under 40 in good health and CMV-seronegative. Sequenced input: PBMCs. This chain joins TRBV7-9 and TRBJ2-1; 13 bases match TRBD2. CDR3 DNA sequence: TGTGCCAGCAGCCCCGGGACTAGCGGGACCCCCTTGGGAAATGAGCAGTTCTTC. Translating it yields CASSPGTSGTPLGNEQFF.